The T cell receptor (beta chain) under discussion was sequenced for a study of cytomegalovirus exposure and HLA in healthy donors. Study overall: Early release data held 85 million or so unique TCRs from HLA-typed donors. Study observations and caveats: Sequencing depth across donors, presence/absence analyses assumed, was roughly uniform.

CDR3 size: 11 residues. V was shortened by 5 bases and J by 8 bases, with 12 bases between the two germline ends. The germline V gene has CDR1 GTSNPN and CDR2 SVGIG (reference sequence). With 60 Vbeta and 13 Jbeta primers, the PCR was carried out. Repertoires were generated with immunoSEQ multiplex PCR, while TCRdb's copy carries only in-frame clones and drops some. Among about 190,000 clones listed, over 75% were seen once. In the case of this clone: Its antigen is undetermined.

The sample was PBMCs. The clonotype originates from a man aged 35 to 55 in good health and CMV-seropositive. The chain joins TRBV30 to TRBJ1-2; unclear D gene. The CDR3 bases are TGTGCCTGGGCCCTCGGCGGGGGCTACACCTTC. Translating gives CAWALGGGYTF. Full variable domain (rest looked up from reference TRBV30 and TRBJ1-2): SQTIHQWPATLVQPVGSPLSLECTVEGTSNPNLYWYRQAAGRGLQLLFYSVGIGQISSEVPQNLSASRPQDRQFILSSKKLLLSDSGFYLCAWALGGGYTFGSGTRLTVV.